Below, 4 T cell receptor beta chains from the same sample are listed, as sequenced in a study of spatial heterogeneity in lung cancer. TCRdb fed the 5' RACE reads into MiXCR, producing one record per CDR3 protein. The data contain 95,000 to 130,000 distinct CDR3 sequences, approximately 12% of them singletons. Documented time point: blood at routine non-recurrence follow-up after resection. Whole RNA from tumor, nontumor lung or frozen PBMC was sequenced unsorted. The material sequenced was PBMCs, taken at follow-up. The receptors shown here come from a male donor with early-stage non-small cell lung cancer.

This chain links TRBV12-3 or TRBV12-4 with TRBJ2-7, with D possibly matching TRBD2 (7 bases). The CDR3 length is 14 residues. Trimming cost V 4 bases and J 5 bases, with 15 bases left between them. The CDR3 bases are TGTGCCAGCAGTTCTACCGGGGGGCGGCACGAGCAGTACTTC. Its protein is CASSSTGGRHEQYF.

V usage is TRBV28 and J usage is TRBJ1-5; maybe TRBD1 (5 bases). Germline values: CDR1 MDHEN, CDR2 SYDVKM. The V end was cut by 8 bases, the J end by 2 bases, with 16 bases between. The CDR3 has 15 amino acids. CDR3 in amino acids: CASLYTGDRNQPQHF. DNA of the CDR3: TGTGCCAGCTTGTATACGGGGGATCGCAATCAGCCCCAGCATTTT.

This rearrangement joins TRBV6-2 or TRBV6-3 to TRBJ2-6; the D gene is possibly TRBD2 (6 bases). Trimming took off 8 bases at V and 6 bases at J, with 14 bases between the two ends. Germline V gives CDR1 MNHEY, CDR2 SVGEGT. This CDR3 spans 14 amino acids. The CDR3 region has the DNA TGTGCCAGCGCTAGGGGAGGTATGGCCAACGTCCTGACTTTC. This encodes CASARGGMANVLTF.

The chain joins TRBV4-3 to TRBJ2-3; TRBD1 might be the D (9 bases). The CDR3 consists of 19 residues. Trimming removed 1 base from V and 7 bases from J, with 27 bases in between. The V gene's germline CDR1 is LGHNA and CDR2 YSLEER. The CDR3 DNA is TGCGCCAGCAGCCAAGTGGCTGGACAGGGGTCCGGGGGGGCAAATACGCAGTATTTT. Amino acid sequence: CASSQVAGQGSGGANTQYF.